The rows below give T cell receptor beta chains drawn from one sample of a study of CD8+CD57+ T cells in acquired aplastic anemia. TCRdb ran MiXCR on the reads and lists one entry per CDR3 protein. Of approximately 470,000 distinct CDR3 sequences listed, around 30% were seen once; the top ten hold less than 0.85%. Material: sorted CD4+, CD8+, or CD8+CD57+ T cells (not recorded which) from PBMCs. The origin of the receptors is a human donor with aplastic anemia. Each CDR3 is given with its conserved first and last residue. D genes are given only for firm matches. For some rows the clone size is stated as once, few or many, or as a class when expanded; others skip it.

size	length	V	D	J	DNA	CDR3
many	13	TRBV27	NA	TRBJ1-6	TGTGCCAGCAGTATCGACAGGTATTCACCCCTCCACTTT	CASSIDRYSPLHF
many	12	TRBV7-6	NA	TRBJ2-5	TGTGCCAGCAGCATAGCCCATGGGACCCAGTACTTC	CASSIAHGTQYF
few	14	TRBV5-5	TRBD1	TRBJ1-5	TGTGCCAGCAGCGCCCAGGGGGGCGGGCAGCCCCAGCATTTT	CASSAQGGGQPQHF
NA	16	TRBV4-2	TRBD2	TRBJ2-1	TGTGCCTGGAGTTGGACTAGCGGGGGTTTATGGGATGAGCAGTTCTTC	CAWSWTSGGLWDEQFF
NA	16	TRBV24-1	TRBD1	TRBJ1-6	TGTGCCACCAGTGCGGGGGACAGCTCCTATAATTCACCCCTCCACTTT	CATSAGDSSYNSPLHF
many	15	TRBV7-2	NA	TRBJ1-6	TGTGCCAGCAGCTCTGAGGCAGGAAATAATTCACCCCTCCACTTT	CASSSEAGNNSPLHF
many	14	TRBV9	NA	TRBJ1-5	TGTGCCAGCAGCGTAGATTCAGGGAATCAGCCCCAGCATTTT	CASSVDSGNQPQHF
NA	15	TRBV10-3	TRBD2	TRBJ2-1	TGTGCCAGCAGTTACTTGACTAGCGGGGAAAGTCTTCGGTTCTTC	CASSYLTSGESLRFF
NA	16	TRBV11-2	TRBD2	TRBJ2-1	TGTGCCAGCAGCTTCGGACTAGCGGGAGGCGACAATGAGCAGTTCTTC	CASSFGLAGGDNEQFF
many	14	TRBV9	NA	TRBJ1-1	TGTGCCAGCAGCGCGGGACAACCACACACTGAAGCTTTCTTT	CASSAGQPHTEAFF
NA	15	TRBV15	TRBD1	TRBJ1-1	TGTGCCACCAGCAGGCTGGGACAGGGGAACACTGAAGCTTTCTTT	CATSRLGQGNTEAFF
NA	15	TRBV27	NA	TRBJ1-6	TGTGCCAGCAGTTTAATCGGGGACTATAATTCACCCCTCCACTTT	CASSLIGDYNSPLHF
many	16	TRBV19	TRBD1	TRBJ1-6	TGTGCCAGTCGCGAGTCGAGGGACAGGGGGAATTCACCCCTCCACTTT	CASRESRDRGNSPLHF
few	17	TRBV2	NA	TRBJ2-2	TGTGCCAGCCTCGAAGCCCGTTTTTCCTGGAACACCGGGGAGCTGTTTTTT	CASLEARFSWNTGELFF
NA	14	TRBV9	TRBD1	TRBJ1-3	TGCGCCAGCAGCTTAACAGGGGATGGAAACACCATATATTTT	CASSLTGDGNTIYF
many	13	TRBV9	NA	TRBJ2-7	TGTGCCAGCAGCGTAGCTCTCGGCTACGAGCAGTACTTC	CASSVALGYEQYF
few	15	TRBV12-5	NA	TRBJ2-7	TGTGCTAGTGGACGATTCGGGGGTGAGCTTGGCGAGCAGTACTTC	CASGRFGGELGEQYF
few	16	TRBV9	TRBD2	TRBJ2-7	TGTGCCAGCAGCGTCCTCTCTAGCGGGGGGCTCTACGAGCAGTACTTC	CASSVLSSGGLYEQYF
NA	13	TRBV6-5	NA	TRBJ2-1	TGTGCCAGCAGTTCCTCCGTAAGCAATGAGCAGTTCTTC	CASSSSVSNEQFF
NA	14	TRBV5-1	TRBD1	TRBJ1-4	TGCGCCAGCAGACCGGGACAGGGTTTTGAAAAACTGTTTTTT	CASRPGQGFEKLFF
few	14	TRBV20-1	NA	TRBJ2-7	TGCAGTGCTAGAGATCCGGCAGTGGACTACGAGCAGTACTTC	CSARDPAVDYEQYF
NA	15	TRBV7-6	NA	TRBJ1-1	TGTGCCAGCAGCCCAAATGCAGGATCCCACACTGAAGCTTTCTTT	CASSPNAGSHTEAFF
NA	14	TRBV3-1	NA	TRBJ1-3	TGTGCCACGGGGGAGACTGGCGCTGGAAACACCATATATTTT	CATGETGAGNTIYF
NA	14	TRBV9	TRBD1	TRBJ1-6	TGTGCCAGCAGCAAAACCGGGACAGGGGTTCTCCTCCACTTT	CASSKTGTGVLLHF
NA	13	TRBV11-3	NA	TRBJ2-1	TGTGCCAGCAGGACTGGCTCCTACAATGAGCAGTTCTTC	CASRTGSYNEQFF
many	14	TRBV19	TRBD1	TRBJ1-1	TGTGCCAGTAGTCCCCGACAGGGGAACACTGAAGCTTTCTTT	CASSPRQGNTEAFF
NA	13	TRBV18	NA	TRBJ1-2	TGTGCCAGCTCACCTAATGTGGAAGCTGGCTACACCTTC	CASSPNVEAGYTF
few	15	TRBV4-1	NA	TRBJ2-7	TGCGCCAGCAGCCAAGATATAGTGATCTCCTACGAGCAGTACTTC	CASSQDIVISYEQYF
NA	13	TRBV24-1	NA	TRBJ1-1	TGTGCCACCGTAGAACAACGGACTGGTGAAGCTTTCTTT	CATVEQRTGEAFF
NA	15	TRBV3-1	NA	TRBJ1-5	TGTGCCAGCAGCCAAGATAGTACGGTTCTTCAGCCCCAGCATTTT	CASSQDSTVLQPQHF
NA	14	TRBV3-1	NA	TRBJ2-1	TGTGCCACCAGGGGGGGGCCGACCTACAATGAGCAGTTCTTC	CATRGGPTYNEQFF
few	16	TRBV7-9	NA	TRBJ1-6	TGTGCCAGCAGTTACAGGCCCACAGGCTATAATTCACCCCTCCACTTT	CASSYRPTGYNSPLHF
few	14	TRBV9	TRBD1	TRBJ1-1	TGTGCCAGCAGCGGGCAGGGGGCGCCCACTGAAGCTTTCTTT	CASSGQGAPTEAFF
NA	15	TRBV19	NA	TRBJ1-5	TGTGCCAGTAGTATAGCCGGACAGAGGAATCAGCCCCAGCATTTT	CASSIAGQRNQPQHF
few	17	TRBV5-6	NA	TRBJ1-2	TGTGCCAGCAGCTTAGGCAATGGGCCCCAGAGTGACTATGGCTACACCTTC	CASSLGNGPQSDYGYTF
NA	13	TRBV6-5	NA	TRBJ1-6	TGTGCCAGCAGTTATGTCACAAATTCACCCCTCCACTTT	CASSYVTNSPLHF
few	13	TRBV20-1	NA	TRBJ1-4	TGCAGTGCTAGAAGGGACGGCTATGAAAAACTGTTTTTT	CSARRDGYEKLFF
many	14	TRBV10-3	TRBD1	TRBJ2-7	TGTGCCATCAGTGAGTCGCAGGGGGTCTACGAGCAGTACTTC	CAISESQGVYEQYF
NA	11	TRBV7-8	NA	TRBJ2-2	TGTGCCAGCAGCTTATTCGAGGAGCTGTTTTTT	CASSLFEELFF
NA	15	TRBV11-1	TRBD1	TRBJ1-1	TGTGCCAGCAGCATCGACAGGGGAAGGGACACTGAAGCTTTCTTT	CASSIDRGRDTEAFF
few	16	TRBV11-1	NA	TRBJ1-4	TGTGCCAGCAGCTTAGGGCGATCTGCAACTAATGAAAAACTGTTTTTT	CASSLGRSATNEKLFF
few	16	TRBV11-2	TRBD1	TRBJ1-3	TGTGCCAGCAGCTCGCTACAGGGGGCTCGCGCGGAGGGCATATATTTT	CASSSLQGARAEGIYF
NA	16	TRBV9	NA	TRBJ1-1	TGTGCCAGCAGCCCCCACCGGGGGAGGTTAGACACTGAAGCTTTCTTT	CASSPHRGRLDTEAFF
NA	15	TRBV10-3	TRBD1	TRBJ1-3	TGTGCCATCAGTATCGGGACAGACTCTGGAAACACCATATATTTT	CAISIGTDSGNTIYF
NA	15	TRBV19	TRBD2	TRBJ2-7	TGTGCCAGTAGTTCTAAAGCGGGGGCCACCTACGAGCAGTACTTC	CASSSKAGATYEQYF
NA	16	TRBV20-1	NA	TRBJ2-5	TGCAGTGCTAGCCGGAGGGGGCAGGCCAATCAAGAGACCCAGTACTTC	CSASRRGQANQETQYF
NA	14	TRBV27	TRBD1	TRBJ2-3	TGTGCCAGCAGTGGGACAGGGCCCCCAGATACGCAGTATTTT	CASSGTGPPDTQYF
NA	13	TRBV2	TRBD1	TRBJ2-7	TGTGCCAGCAGTGAGACAGGGGGGAACGAGCAGTACTTC	CASSETGGNEQYF
NA	13	TRBV10-3	NA	TRBJ1-5	TGTGCCATCAGTGATGGGGAGGGTCAGCCCCAGCATTTT	CAISDGEGQPQHF
few	13	TRBV6-1	NA	TRBJ1-6	TGTGCCAGCAGCCGTGATAGAGGGTACCCCCTCCACTTT	CASSRDRGYPLHF
few	13	TRBV28	NA	TRBJ1-2	TGTGCCAGCAGTGGCGAGAGGGGGGGGGGCTACACCTTC	CASSGERGGGYTF
few	14	TRBV7-7	NA	TRBJ2-3	TGTGCTAGCAGCCAGGACAGTTGGGCAGATACGCAGTATTTT	CASSQDSWADTQYF
NA	17	TRBV11-2	TRBD2	TRBJ2-1	TGTGCCAGCAGCATAGGACTAGCGGGAGTCCTCCTTGGGGAGCAGTTCTTC	CASSIGLAGVLLGEQFF
many	13	TRBV7-9	NA	TRBJ1-2	TGTGCCAGTGTGAAACAGGGCTTCTCTGGCTACACCTTC	CASVKQGFSGYTF
many	13	TRBV19	NA	TRBJ1-1	TGTGCCAGTAGTGCCGAAAGAGCTACTGAAGCTTTCTTT	CASSAERATEAFF
NA	16	TRBV10-3	NA	TRBJ1-3	TGTGCCAGCAGTTACCAGACACCTAACTCTGGAAACACCATATATTTT	CASSYQTPNSGNTIYF
many	17	TRBV7-2	NA	TRBJ1-2	TGTGCCAGCAGCTTAGCGCGGGGCAGCATCCACACCTATGGCTACACCTTC	CASSLARGSIHTYGYTF
NA	15	TRBV13	NA	TRBJ2-7	TGTGCCAGCAGCTTACTTGGTGCACAGACCTATGAGCAGTACTTC	CASSLLGAQTYEQYF
NA	10	TRBV29-1	NA	TRBJ1-2	TGCAGCGCTCAGGAATATGGCTACACCTTC	CSAQEYGYTF
NA	17	TRBV5-4	NA	TRBJ2-2	TGTGCCAGCAGCTGGAGTGGGGGGACAGTGAACACCGGGGAGCTGTTTTTT	CASSWSGGTVNTGELFF